The clone carrying this TCR beta chain was seen at least ten times. Its target is unknown. The data were taken from a study of T-cell reconstitution after alpha-beta-depleted transplantation in children. Findings and caveats of the study: The study traced high day-60 TCRbeta diversity in some patients to surviving recipient T cells and thymic progenitors. T-cell numbers and diversity one year post-transplant derived largely from freshly generated T cells. Expanded graft clones numbering several hundred reportedly gave rise to alpha-beta T cells about two months after transplant.

During its preparation, the TCRbeta library received unique molecular identifiers. In TCRdb, the PCR reads were re-called with MiXCR into one record per CDR3 protein. The table records hundreds of thousands of distinct CDR3 sequences, around 13% of them present only once. Germline-derived CDR1 and CDR2 are DFQATT and SNEGSKA (reference sequence). The CDR3 extends over 15 amino acids. Losses at the gene ends were 3 bases for V and 5 bases for J; bases not matched to a gene: 11. Source: PBMCs, taken before TCRalphabeta/CD19-depleted stem cell transplant. This sequence joins TRBV20-1 and TRBJ2-3; 7 bases map to TRBD2. The receptor comes from a girl aged 2 to 9 with congenital amegakaryocytic thrombocytopenia, due to receive a stem cell transplant. The CDR3 region is CSASFRGSPEDTQYF. The CDR3 DNA follows: TGCAGTGCTAGTTTCCGCGGGAGTCCGGAAGATACGCAGTATTTT.